A single sample gave rise to the 14 T cell receptor beta chains below, sequenced in a study of shared T cell receptors in the human thymus. Data came from immunoSEQ multiplex PCR; TCRdb stores just in-frame clones and leaves some out. The data hold about 660,000 clones, with around 87% observed a single time. These same records also appear under a second study, on human thymus T cells.

Sequenced sample: thymocytes. The receptor set was obtained from a boy less than two years old with a congenital heart defect.

The CDR3 coding sequence is TGCGCCAGCAGCCAAGACAGGGCCCGGCGTGAAAAACTGTTTTTT. Its protein is CASSQDRARREKLFF. V usage is TRBV4-3 and J usage is TRBJ1-4, with D possibly matching TRBD1 (5 bases). Germline CDR1 is LGHNA and CDR2 is YSLEER. The V end lost 0 bases, the J end lost 7 bases, and 12 bases lay between the germline ends. The CDR3 consists of 15 residues.

This sequence joins TRBV11-2 and TRBJ1-5; the match to TRBD1 covers 9 bases. The germline V gene has CDR1 SGHAT and CDR2 FQNNGV. The CDR3 loop spans 16 amino acids. Trimming at V came to 5 bases and at J to 7 bases, leaving 12 bases not matched to a gene. CDR3 DNA sequence: TGTGCCAGCAGCCCCAGGGGGGACAGGGTAGGACAGCCCCAGCATTTT. Protein sequence: CASSPRGDRVGQPQHF.

This clone was seen once. This chain uses TRBV30 with TRBJ1-1, with a weak D call TRBD1 (6 bases). CDR1 and CDR2 from the germline V gene are GTSNPN and SVGIG (reference sequence). The CDR3 is 16 residues long. Deletions cut 3 bases from V and 3 bases from J, with 20 bases between. CDR3 in amino acids: CAWRCRRHRADTEAFF. DNA of the CDR3: TGTGCCTGGAGGTGTCGTAGGCACAGGGCGGACACTGAAGCTTTCTTT.

The rearrangement joins TRBV18 to TRBJ2-7; 11 bases line up with TRBD2. This CDR3 is 16 amino acids long. V was pared by 3 bases and J by 4 bases, with 8 bases of the junction left unmatched. Germline CDR1 KGHSH, CDR2 LQKENI. The CDR3 spells CASSPTRPSGGYEQYF. Here the CDR3 DNA reads TGTGCCAGCTCACCGACACGGCCTAGCGGGGGGTACGAGCAGTACTTC.

The V call is TRBV28, the J call TRBJ2-7, with 7 bases aligning to TRBD1. The CDR3 is 17 residues long. CDR1 is MDHEN and CDR2 is SYDVKM in the germline V gene. V was pared by 4 bases and J by 1 base, with 13 bases of the junction left unmatched. The CDR3 DNA sequence: TGTGCCAGCAGTTCCGGGACAGAAAAAGGAGCTTCCTACGAGCAGTACTTC. Translating it yields CASSSGTEKGASYEQYF.

The chain joins TRBV6-5 to TRBJ2-1, with D unclear. The ends were cut back, 5 bases at V and 4 bases at J, with 15 bases in the middle. The germline V gene has CDR1 MNHEY and CDR2 SVGAGI. This CDR3 has 15 amino acids. The CDR3 protein is CASSPKTPRYNEQFF. The CDR3 DNA is TGTGCCAGCAGTCCTAAAACCCCACGGTACAATGAGCAGTTCTTC.

V gene TRBV7-4 combines with J gene TRBJ1-1; tentative D call: TRBD1 (6 bases). The CDR3 length is 13 residues. From germline, CDR1 is SGHVT and CDR2 SQSDAQ. The V gene lost 1 base and the J gene lost 7 bases, with 10 bases spanning the gap. The CDR3 DNA reads as TGTGCCAGCAGCTTAGTAGGGGGAAGTGAAGCTTTCTTT. Translating gives CASSLVGGSEAFF.

This clone has a handful of counts. V is TRBV5-6 and J is TRBJ1-4; D call uncertain. Germline assignment: CDR1 SGHDT and CDR2 YYEEEE. V was pared by 5 bases and J by 1 base, with 9 bases between. The CDR3 is made up of 14 amino acids. The CDR3: CASRHLETNEKLFF. The CDR3 DNA is TGTGCCAGCAGACATCTCGAAACTAATGAAAAACTGTTTTTT.

This chain joins TRBV29-1 and TRBJ2-7, with 7 bases lining up with TRBD2. The V and J ends lost 6 bases and 5 bases, in that order; junction bases with no gene match: 16. Germline V gene data show CDR1 as SQVTM and CDR2 as ANQGSEA. The length of the CDR3 is 15 residues. The DNA for the CDR3 is TGCAGCGTCCACACTATAGCGGGCCTGAGCCACGAGCAGTACTTC. Its protein product is CSVHTIAGLSHEQYF.

This clone was recorded only once. The chain has TRBV6-6 and TRBJ2-7; possible D gene TRBD2, 5 bases. The length of the CDR3 is 12 residues. V lost 7 bases and J lost 2, with 9 bases in between. Per germline, CDR1 MNHNY and CDR2 SVGAGI (reference sequence). The CDR3 protein is CASMAGPYEQYF. The CDR3, as DNA: TGTGCCAGCATGGCGGGCCCCTACGAGCAGTACTTC.

The chain joins TRBV28 to TRBJ2-7; 7 bases fit TRBD2. J was trimmed by 6 bases and V by 6 bases; bases with no gene match: 11. This CDR3 spans 14 amino acids. CDR1 and CDR2 (germline): MDHEN, SYDVKM. Here the CDR3 DNA reads TGTGCCAGCAGAGGGAGCGGGGTTCTAGGCGAGCAGTACTTC. Its translation is CASRGSGVLGEQYF.

V and J are TRBV5-1 and TRBJ2-3, with 10 bases identical to TRBD1. Germline CDR1 is SGHRS and CDR2 is YFSETQ. The CDR3 loop spans 14 amino acids. V dropped 3 bases and J dropped 4; count of bases not matched to a gene: 2. CDR3 coding DNA: TGCGCCAGCAGCTCAGGACAGGGGGCAGATACGCAGTATTTT. This gives the protein CASSSGQGADTQYF.

The V call is TRBV5-1, the J call TRBJ1-2; weak D call: TRBD1 (6 bases). CDR3 size: 17 residues. The V gene's germline CDR1 is SGHRS and CDR2 YFSETQ. V lost 0 bases to trimming and J lost 6 bases, with 21 bases between them. This CDR3 is CASSLVGAQSGVDGYTF. The CDR3, as DNA: TGCGCCAGCAGCTTGGTGGGGGCCCAAAGTGGAGTGGATGGCTACACCTTC.

V usage is TRBV5-1 and J usage is TRBJ2-2, with 13 bases matching TRBD2. The CDR3 spans 18 residues. Germline CDR1 reads SGHRS; CDR2 reads YFSETQ. The V gene end was trimmed by 5 bases and the J gene end by 0 bases; junction bases not matched to a gene: 7. CDR3 amino acids: CASSGRTSGGANTGELFF. CDR3 DNA: TGCGCCAGCAGTGGAAGGACTAGCGGGGGCGCGAACACCGGGGAGCTGTTTTTT.